Below are 6 T cell receptor beta chains sequenced from a single sample in a study of post-analysis software for immune sequencing data. These receptors are not linked to any known antigen. Study results and limitations: Controls had lower frequencies than patients of 4 or 5 TRBV segments, which included TRBV5-6, TRBV5-1 and TRBV20-1.

Unique molecular identifiers were built into the TCR beta cDNA libraries. TCRdb used MiXCR to reprocess the PCR reads, holding one entry per CDR3 protein. The table lists under 200,000 distinct CDR3 sequences, around 30% of them singletons. Sequences were obtained from blood. The receptor source for this set is a girl aged 2-17 years with multiple sclerosis.

This clonotype has a count of ten or more. The chain uses TRBV18 and TRBJ2-7; either TRBD1 or TRBD2 may supply D (5 bases each). Trimming stripped 3 bases from V and 4 bases from J, with 13 bases between. Germline lookup yields CDR1 KGHSH and CDR2 LQKENI. The CDR3 totals 14 residues. CDR3 nucleotide sequence: TGTGCCAGCTCACCCGGGACGGCGTTTTACGAGCAGTACTTC. It translates to CASSPGTAFYEQYF.

The chain has TRBV2 and TRBJ1-5; no reliable D call. The germline V gene encodes CDR1 SNHLY and CDR2 FYNNEI. Trimming cost V 5 bases and J 5 bases, with 10 bases left between them. The CDR3 has 13 amino acids. CDR3 amino acids: CASSSEVYQPQHF. CDR3 sequence (DNA): TGTGCCAGCAGTTCAGAGGTCTATCAGCCCCAGCATTTT. The full variable domain, in which reference TRBV2 and TRBJ1-5 provide the parts outside the CDR3, is EPEVTQTPSHQVTQMGQEVILRCVPISNHLYFYWYRQILGQKVEFLVSFYNNEISEKSEIFDDQFSVERPDGSNFTLKIRSTKLEDSAMYFCASSSEVYQPQHFGDGTRLSIL.

CDR3 in DNA: TGCGCCAGCAGCCAAGATGAGGGGGGTGCCTACAATGAGCAGTTCTTC. Encoded protein: CASSQDEGGAYNEQFF. The V and J genes are TRBV4-3 and TRBJ2-1; D tentatively reads TRBD1 or TRBD2 (6 bases each). Germline-derived CDR1 and CDR2 are LGHNA and YSLEER. The V end was cut by 0 bases, the J end by 2 bases, with 11 bases between. This CDR3 is built from 16 residues.

This clonotype was observed a handful of times. The chain joins TRBV29-1 to TRBJ2-2; D uncertain. The CDR3 loop spans 12 amino acids. Trimming cost V 1 base and J 6 bases, with 6 bases left between them. Per the germline V gene, CDR1 is SQVTM and CDR2 is ANQGSEA. CDR3 bases: TGCAGCGTTGAAGGTCCGTCCGGGGAGCTGTTTTTT. It specifies CSVEGPSGELFF.

This clonotype was detected a few times. Sequence at one end of the junction differs from germline and may be a read error. V usage is TRBV24-1 and J usage is TRBJ1-2, with D possibly being TRBD1 (6 bases). CDR3 size: 14 residues. Germline CDR1 is KGHDR and CDR2 is SFDVKD. The CDR3 bases are TGTACCACCAGTGATTCCAGGGGCGTGAATGGCTACACCTTC. Amino acids: CTTSDSRGVNGYTF.

On this clonotype: With a much larger clone just one base away, this may be a read error. The CDR3 coding sequence is TGTGCCAGCAGTACCGGTGGCAGGATCACCTACAATGAGCAGTTCTTC. Translated: CASSTGGRITYNEQFF. The chain carries TRBV6-6 and TRBJ2-1, with no clear D. Between the trimmed V and J ends, which lost 5 bases and 2 bases, there was a span of 16 bases. The CDR3 is made up of 16 amino acids. CDR1 is MNHNY and CDR2 is SVGAGI in the germline V gene (reference sequence).